This passage covers 30 T cell receptor beta chains from one sample sequenced in a study of blood T cell repertoires in COVID-19. Generated by immunoSEQ multiplex PCR, the TCRdb table keeps only in-frame clones and is missing some. The table includes some 83,000 clones, 82% detected once. Sequences were obtained from peripheral blood. The receptors originated from a man aged 50 to 59 with acute or convalescent COVID-19.

The rearrangement joins TRBV2 to TRBJ2-3; tentatively, D is TRBD2 (5 bases). This CDR3 contains 14 residues. Deletions cut 6 bases from V and 0 bases from J, with 10 bases between. Germline assignment: CDR1 SNHLY and CDR2 FYNNEI. CDR3 sequence: CASSGGLSTDTQYF. In DNA form, the CDR3 reads TGTGCCAGCAGCGGAGGCTTGAGCACAGATACGCAGTATTTT.

V gene TRBV5-1 combines with J gene TRBJ2-2; 8 bases line up with TRBD1. Trimming at V came to 4 bases and at J to 1 base, leaving 6 bases not matched to a gene. The V gene's germline CDR1 is SGHRS and CDR2 YFSETQ. The CDR3 totals 16 residues. CDR3 nucleotide sequence: TGCGCCAGCAGCGCTCATGGACAGGGGAACACCGGGGAGCTGTTTTTT. Translating gives CASSAHGQGNTGELFF. The full variable domain, its missing parts supplied by reference TRBV5-1 and TRBJ2-2, is KAGVTQTPRYLIKTRGQQVTLSCSPISGHRSVSWYQQTPGQGLQFLFEYFSETQRNKGNFPGRFSGRQFSNSRSEMNVSTLELGDSALYLCASSAHGQGNTGELFFGEGSRLTVL.

The chain joins TRBV4-3 to TRBJ1-4, with a weak D call TRBD1 (6 bases). Germline-derived CDR1 and CDR2 are LGHNA and YSLEER. The CDR3 totals 15 residues. Trimming pared 0 bases from V and 9 bases from J, leaving 14 bases between. CDR3 nucleotides: TGCGCCAGCAGCCAAGATCCAGGGGCCCGTCAAAAACTGTTTTTT. Its protein product is CASSQDPGARQKLFF.

The chain has TRBV10-3 and TRBJ1-1, with D maybe TRBD1 (6 bases). Trimming left V 4 bases short and J 4 bases short, with 13 bases between. The CDR3 consists of 14 residues. The germline V gene has CDR1 ENHRY and CDR2 SYGVKD. The CDR3 bases are TGTGCCATCAGTGGGGGGGGGCATGGCACTGAAGCTTTCTTT. Translating gives CAISGGGHGTEAFF.

The V call is TRBV5-4, the J call TRBJ2-3; perhaps TRBD2 as D (6 bases). CDR1 is SGHNT and CDR2 is YYREEE in the germline V gene (reference sequence). The germline V and J ends were trimmed by 0 bases and 0 bases, with 11 bases remaining between them. This CDR3 has 16 residues. The CDR3 loop is CASSLAKEGSTDTQYF. DNA for the CDR3: TGTGCCAGCAGCTTGGCCAAGGAGGGGAGCACAGATACGCAGTATTTT. Looking up the rest from reference TRBV5-4 and TRBJ2-3 gives the full variable domain: ETGVTQSPTHLIKTRGQQVTLRCSSQSGHNTVSWYQQALGQGPQFIFQYYREEENGRGNFPPRFSGLQFPNYSSELNVNALELDDSALYLCASSLAKEGSTDTQYFGPGTRLTVL.

This clone was recorded only once. J is TRBJ2-7 and V is TRBV5-1; D possibly corresponds to TRBD1 (5 bases). The CDR3 extends over 14 amino acids. CDR1 and CDR2 from the germline V gene are SGHRS and YFSETQ. Trimming shortened V by 5 bases and J by 0 bases, and 12 bases separated the two germline ends. The CDR3 loop is CASRRDSLSYEQYF. In DNA, the CDR3 is TGCGCCAGCAGGAGAGACAGCCTCTCCTACGAGCAGTACTTC. The full variable domain, completed using reference TRBV5-1 and TRBJ2-7, is KAGVTQTPRYLIKTRGQQVTLSCSPISGHRSVSWYQQTPGQGLQFLFEYFSETQRNKGNFPGRFSGRQFSNSRSEMNVSTLELGDSALYLCASRRDSLSYEQYFGPGTRLTVT.

J is TRBJ1-1 and V is TRBV3-1 (or the pseudogene TRBV3-2); D is possibly TRBD1 (6 bases). From germline, CDR1 is LGHDT and CDR2 YNNKEL (reference sequence). With 5 bases removed from V and 5 bases from J, the gap between germline ends came to 15 bases. The CDR3 runs 14 residues. CDR3 nucleotide sequence: TGTGCCAGCAGCAATGACAGGTTACTGACTGAAGCTTTCTTT. Protein product: CASSNDRLLTEAFF.

The V gene is TRBV14, the J gene TRBJ1-1; D is unresolved. Germline V lookup: CDR1 SGHDN, CDR2 FVKESK. Deletions cut 3 bases from V and 0 bases from J, with 14 bases between. CDR3 length: 16 amino acids. CDR3 coding DNA: TGTGCCAGCAGCCACCTTCAAATGGCAGTGAACACTGAAGCTTTCTTT. It yields the protein CASSHLQMAVNTEAFF.

The chain joins TRBV19 to TRBJ1-1; TRBD1 might be the D (5 bases). Germline CDR1 reads LNHDA; CDR2 reads SQIVND (reference sequence). The CDR3 is made up of 12 amino acids. The V end was cut by 9 bases, the J end by 6 bases, with 14 bases between. The CDR3 loop is CASNWRGAEAFF. CDR3 bases: TGTGCCAGCAACTGGAGGGGTGCTGAAGCTTTCTTT.

V gene TRBV28 combines with J gene TRBJ1-1, with D perhaps matching TRBD1 (6 bases). CDR1 is MDHEN and CDR2 is SYDVKM in the germline V gene. The CDR3 has 15 residues. V lost 5 bases to trimming and J lost 4 bases, with 17 bases between them. CDR3 nucleotide sequence: TGTGCCAGCAGTCCCTACACAGGGTTAGCCACTGAAGCTTTCTTT. This encodes CASSPYTGLATEAFF. The full variable domain, in which reference TRBV28 and TRBJ1-1 provide the parts outside the CDR3, is DVKVTQSSRYLVKRTGEKVFLECVQDMDHENMFWYRQDPGLGLRLIYFSYDVKMKEKGDIPEGYSVSREKKERFSLILESASTNQTSMYLCASSPYTGLATEAFFGQGTRLTVV.

This chain uses TRBV6-1 with TRBJ1-5; 8 positions agree with TRBD1. The CDR3 contains 20 residues. J gave up 0 bases and V 2 bases, and 15 bases lay outside the gene matches. Germline-derived CDR1 and CDR2 are MNHNS and SASEGT. The CDR3 sequence is CASSETKSDRVRYSNQPQHF. For the CDR3, the DNA is TGTGCCAGCAGTGAAACAAAGTCGGACAGGGTTAGATATAGCAATCAGCCCCAGCATTTT.

The chain carries TRBV10-3 and TRBJ1-2; 7 bases match TRBD1. V shed 7 bases, J shed 4 bases, and the junction held 12 bases outside the gene matches. CDR1 is ENHRY and CDR2 is SYGVKD in the germline V gene. The CDR3 spans 15 residues. Here the CDR3 reads CAIKPFPGQSYGYTF. CDR3 DNA sequence: TGTGCCATCAAACCCTTCCCGGGACAGAGCTATGGCTACACCTTC.

V usage is TRBV18 and J usage is TRBJ2-7; 10 bases match TRBD1. CDR1 and CDR2 (germline): KGHSH, LQKENI. V dropped 0 bases and J dropped 6; count of bases not matched to a gene: 5. The CDR3 is 15 residues long. This CDR3 is CASSPPGQGPFEQYF. In nucleotides, the CDR3 is TGTGCCAGCTCACCACCGGGACAGGGGCCATTCGAGCAGTACTTC.

The chain has TRBV7-3 and TRBJ1-1; 9 positions agree with TRBD1. Looked up from germline, CDR1 is SGHTA and CDR2 is FQGTGA. V shed 2 bases and J 1 base; nucleotides not matched to a gene: 8. The CDR3 sequence is 17 residues long. CDR3 in DNA: TGTGCCAGCAGCTTATTCCCACAGGGGGCGCGGAACACTGAAGCTTTCTTT. It translates to CASSLFPQGARNTEAFF.

The V gene is TRBV6-5, the J gene TRBJ2-7; TRBD2 is a possible D gene (6 bases). Germline V gives CDR1 MNHEY, CDR2 SVGAGI. V was cut by 0 bases and J by 4 bases, with 13 bases left in between. The CDR3 spans 15 residues. The CDR3 DNA reads TGTGCCAGCAGTTACTCGATGGCAGGGACTTACGAGCAGTACTTC. Its translation: CASSYSMAGTYEQYF.

This sequence joins TRBV12-3 or TRBV12-4 and TRBJ2-3, with a possible D match to TRBD2 (6 bases). CDR3 length: 12 amino acids. The V and J ends lost 8 bases and 2 bases respectively, with 8 bases between them. The CDR3 DNA reads as TGTGCCAGCGGACTATCCACAGATACGCAGTATTTT. Translation: CASGLSTDTQYF.

The rearrangement joins TRBV7-8 to TRBJ1-2; D gene uncertain. The V end lost 5 bases, the J end lost 4 bases, and 8 bases lay between the germline ends. The CDR3 sequence is 12 residues long. Germline V gene lookup returns CDR1 SGHVS and CDR2 FQNEAQ. The CDR3 nucleotides read TGTGCCAGCAGCCCGGAGACCTATGGCTACACCTTC. Translation: CASSPETYGYTF.

The rearrangement uses TRBV19 and TRBJ1-5; D is undetermined. Germline V gives CDR1 LNHDA, CDR2 SQIVND (reference sequence). Trimming pared 6 bases from V and 2 bases from J, leaving 17 bases between. The CDR3 contains 16 residues. CDR3: CASRSGGEIGNQPQHF. CDR3 in DNA: TGTGCCAGTAGAAGTGGAGGAGAAATCGGCAATCAGCCCCAGCATTTT.

The chain links TRBV7-6 to TRBJ2-3; 7 nucleotides align to TRBD2. The CDR3 covers 15 residues. After removal of 1 base from V and 1 base from J, the junction contained 2 bases not matched to a gene. The V gene's germline CDR1 is SGHVS and CDR2 FNYEAQ. CDR3 sequence reads: CASSLGAGGTDTQYF. The CDR3 DNA is TGTGCCAGCAGCTTAGGGGCGGGGGGCACAGATACGCAGTATTTT.

This clone occurred a few times. The chain recombines TRBV23-1 with TRBJ2-4; D gene uncertain. TRBV23-1 is labeled an ORF, and its function is uncertain. The CDR3 length is 15 residues. V gave up 6 bases and J gave up 0 bases, with 12 bases separating them. CDR3: CASSPKRLAKNIQYF. In DNA form, the CDR3 reads TGCGCCAGCAGCCCAAAGAGACTAGCCAAAAACATTCAGTACTTC.

J is TRBJ1-1 and V is TRBV19, with D maybe TRBD1 (6 bases). CDR3 size: 14 residues. Germline CDR1 reads LNHDA; CDR2 reads SQIVND (reference sequence). V lost 7 bases and J lost 3, with 15 bases in between. The CDR3 DNA follows: TGTGCCAGTATGATACAGGGAGTTTACACTGAAGCTTTCTTT. It is translated as CASMIQGVYTEAFF.

The gene calls are TRBV6-2 or TRBV6-3 and TRBJ1-2; D possibly corresponds to TRBD1 (5 bases). Germline values: CDR1 MNHEY, CDR2 SVGEGT. Trimming cost V 5 bases and J 8 bases, with 24 bases left between them. The CDR3 has 16 residues. In DNA form, the CDR3 reads TGTGCCAGCAGTCAAGTGGTAGGGGCCGGTGTTCGGGGCTACACCTTC. As protein: CASSQVVGAGVRGYTF.

The gene calls are TRBV28 and TRBJ1-6; D is ambiguous. The V end was cut by 2 bases, the J end by 1 base, with 6 bases between. CDR1 and CDR2 (germline): MDHEN, SYDVKM. This CDR3 is 15 amino acids long. CDR3 sequence (DNA): TGTGCCAGCAGTTTAGGGAGTTCCTATAATTCACCCCTCCACTTT. It encodes CASSLGSSYNSPLHF.

This sequence joins TRBV11-3 and TRBJ2-3; D gene uncertain. CDR3 length: 13 residues. The germline V gene encodes CDR1 SGHNT and CDR2 YENEEA. The V gene lost 0 bases and the J gene lost 5 bases, with 6 bases spanning the gap. The CDR3 loop reads CASSLEAIDTQYF. The CDR3 DNA sequence: TGTGCCAGCAGCTTAGAAGCGATAGATACGCAGTATTTT.

This chain connects TRBV29-1 to TRBJ1-1, with TRBD1 matching over 9 bases. Germline trimming cut 5 bases from V and 6 bases from J; bases unmatched to any gene: 4. CDR1 is SQVTM and CDR2 is ANQGSEA in the germline V gene. The CDR3 runs to 12 residues. For the CDR3, the DNA is TGCAGCGTTAGACAGGGGGTTGCTGAAGCTTTCTTT. Its translation is CSVRQGVAEAFF.

This chain links TRBV15 with TRBJ2-7; no clear D. The CDR3 has 15 residues. With 0 bases removed from V and 3 bases from J, the gap between germline ends came to 12 bases. The germline CDR1 and CDR2 sequences are LNHNV and YYDKDF (reference sequence). The CDR3 sequence: CATSRDRGQIYEQYF. CDR3 DNA sequence: TGTGCCACCAGCAGAGATCGTGGGCAGATCTACGAGCAGTACTTC.

V and J are TRBV27 and TRBJ2-1; perhaps TRBD2 as D (6 bases). This CDR3 has 15 amino acids. Looked up from germline, CDR1 is MNHEY and CDR2 is SMNVEV (reference sequence). The V end lost 4 bases, the J end lost 4 bases, and 14 bases lay between the germline ends. CDR3 in DNA: TGTGCCAGCAGTTATCAGGCGGGAACTTACAATGAGCAGTTCTTC. Residues: CASSYQAGTYNEQFF.

The chain combines TRBV7-3 with TRBJ2-1, with 8 bases that match TRBD2. Germline CDR1 and CDR2: SGHTA and FQGTGA. The V gene end was trimmed by 0 bases and the J gene end by 8 bases; junction bases not matched to a gene: 9. CDR3 length equals 16 residues. CDR3 nucleotides: TGTGCCAGCAGCTTAACTTTCAGCGGGGGTGGCGATGAGCAGTTCTTC. Its protein is CASSLTFSGGGDEQFF.

V gene TRBV5-6 combines with J gene TRBJ2-1; D is uncertain. V was clipped by 1 base and J by 0 bases, with 11 bases between them. Germline CDR1 is SGHDT and CDR2 is YYEEEE. The CDR3 runs to 16 residues. CDR3 bases: TGTGCCAGCAGCTTGCTCGCGGAGAGCTCCTACAATGAGCAGTTCTTC. Protein product: CASSLLAESSYNEQFF.

CDR3 in amino acids: CAISVRHGETQYF. The CDR3 DNA reads as TGTGCCATCAGTGTCAGGCATGGGGAGACCCAGTACTTC. This chain uses TRBV10-3 with TRBJ2-5; D ambiguous. This CDR3 has 13 residues. The germline V gene encodes CDR1 ENHRY and CDR2 SYGVKD. V lost 4 bases and J 5 bases, leaving 11 bases between the germline ends.